This entry is about one T cell receptor beta chain. The antigen this receptor binds is unknown. These data are taken from a study of cytomegalovirus exposure and HLA in healthy donors (dated by TCRdb to about 2017). General notes on the study: According to an earlier analysis of several hundred of the donors, about 170 million T cells yielded 95 million to 140 million unique TCR beta sequences and about 280 Gb of sequence data. Of the approximately 400 genotyped donors, 65% to 90% fell in the genetic ancestry cluster associated with self-reported Caucasian donors. Every discovery cohort repertoire had been produced on one sequencing platform. Among around 400 genotyped donors of the cohort, an average of around 240,000 unique TCR beta nucleotide sequences were sequenced per donor, around 18% of them non-productive. An early release that covered about 600 HLA-typed donors contained approximately 300 gigabases of sequencing data and tens of millions of unique TCR sequences. The study combined high-throughput TCR immunosequencing, statistical association of individual TCRs with disease status, and machine learning to predict cytomegalovirus infection status. A later genetic analysis took genome-wide SNP genotypes for about three fifths of the 666 donors and used that subset as a discovery cohort. Rather than drawing on any new phenotypic data, the later analysis identified candidate immune exposures from TCR beta sequences and the way those sequences occurred across donors. Both class I and class II loci were covered by HLA typing, at four-digit resolution. An earlier analysis of 587 of the donors applied high-throughput TCR beta sequencing to assess whether each TCR beta V gene segment acted as functional or pseudogenic. The aim of the study was to test whether cataloging public T cell receptors could identify signatures of past pathogen exposure. Because of strong linkage in the cohort, four or five DR-DQ haplotypes were treated as single units for association and clustering. Using immunosequencing, the study profiled T cell repertoires from roughly 650 subjects and related those repertoires to cytomegalovirus serostatus. Typing coverage differed by locus: A, B, C, DRB1 and DQB1 were typed in roughly 620-640 donors, DQA1 in 522, DPA1 in over 600, and DPB1 in 400 to 490. Alongside the repertoire data, information on donor age, sex, ethnicity and CMV serostatus was compiled. In a later analysis, previously published TCR beta repertoires from fewer than 750 donors were re-analyzed and high-resolution HLA genotyping was added so that TCR occurrence patterns could be studied. Besides the first cohort of approximately 670 subjects, a separate validation cohort made up of 120 different subjects was used.

Based on the germline V gene, the CDR1 and CDR2 sequences are SNHLY and FYNNEI. Between the V and J ends, shortened by 4 bases and 5 bases respectively, the junction contains 18 bases. The CDR3 measures 16 amino acids from cysteine to phenylalanine. The CDR3 DNA has 48 bases and is translated from base 1. The library was prepared using the immunoSEQ multiplex PCR assay. The multiplex PCR relied on a mix of 60 forward primers for TCR Vbeta segments and 13 reverse primers for TCR Jbeta segments. Amplification of the CDR3 region of rearranged TCR beta genes was performed with a multiplex PCR assay on genomic DNA. Amplified TCR beta libraries were sequenced as 87-base-pair reads on the Illumina HiSeq System. As for the authors' bioinformatics: In a later analysis, tens of millions of unique TCR beta chains were counted across the roughly 700 repertoires, and around 11 million of these chains were shared by at least two donors. To remove PCR and sequencing errors, raw reads were error-corrected and collapsed into unique sequences using a nearest-neighbor algorithm that merged closely related sequences. Alignment of CDR3 sequences to IMGT reference sequences was used to assign V, D and J gene segments. Each retained sequence needed at least a six-nucleotide match to both a V gene segment and a J gene segment. A rearrangement counted as productive if the CDR3 had no stop codons and remained in frame with V and J, and every other rearrangement counted as non-productive. Following IMGT convention, CDR3 was defined as the stretch from the second conserved V-encoded cysteine to the conserved J-encoded phenylalanine. Sequences without an unambiguous match to a single V gene segment were excluded from the earlier analysis of about 630 of the donors. In an earlier analysis of 587 of the donors, V segments were called functional above 56.7% productive rearrangements and were called segregating when the between-donor standard deviation exceeded 5%. To diagnose cytomegalovirus status from the catalog of TCR beta chain sequences, a statistical classification framework was built. In a later analysis, TCR nucleotide sequences were compared against IMGT/GENE-DB human TR gene sequences so that V and J genes could be assigned. The TCRdist pipeline was used in a later analysis to assign CDR3 sequences and most-parsimonious VDJ recombination scenarios. In a later analysis, every TCR beta chain was defined by the combination of its CDR3 amino acid sequence and its V-gene family, and reads without a unique V-gene family were dropped. In a later analysis, around 650 highly shared, low-generation-probability nucleotide sequences were removed to address suspected cross-contamination and a sequencing artifact. For each public chain, a later analysis derived a clonal expansion index from normalized ranks of inferred template counts within each repertoire. A later analysis computed generation probabilities with a VDJ recombination model fitted to out-of-frame rearrangements, and checked the results against IGoR. A later analysis scored TCR-TCR, TCR-HLA and TCR-CMV co-occurrence with hypergeometric tests, applying a repertoire-size bias correction to TCR pairs. A later analysis estimated false discovery rates by permuting HLA or CMV assignments 20 times. A later analysis grouped co-occurring TCRs with DBSCAN, adding TCRdist sequence similarity when clustering within HLA-allele-positive subsets. For co-occurrence clustering, repertoires with fewer than 30,000 or more than 120,000 public chains were excluded, along with four or five repertoires with anomalous nucleotide sharing. As stored in TCRdb, this immuneACCESS dataset retains in-frame rearrangements with V and J assigned. A fraction of the clones does not appear; measured against another copy, unresolved V genes explain less than half of the discrepancy, and the remainder lacks a known reason. The V and J calls and clone size were taken over from that table, and D and trimming were inferred from the DNA. The sample's table lists a count of tens of thousands of clones. The ten most abundant clones make up approximately 2.1% of the sample.

General conclusions and limits of the study: The earlier analysis of about 600 of the donors excluded around 17 rarely observed V segments, including chromosome 9 orphons, because counts were too low. The authors suggested that the approach could potentially be generalized to other disease states and immunological phenotypes. A group of highly shared sequence variants was considered likely to be a technical artifact of the sequencing pipeline. According to a later analysis, most CMV-associated TCR beta chains appeared to be HLA-restricted, and the HLA associations seemed to be driven largely by CMV exposure. According to a later analysis, TCR association rates differed among HLA loci, with DRB1 alleles showing the most associated TCRs and HLA-C alleles showing the fewest. In both the original and validation cohorts, the classifier was reported to diagnose cytomegalovirus status with high specificity and sensitivity. According to a later genetic analysis, donors in an Asian-associated ancestry cluster had fewer N-insertions in productive TCRs than the approximately 670-donor mean. Because HLA typing was unavailable for some donors at each locus, only the typed subset was used in association tests. In an earlier analysis of about 600 of the donors, most TCR beta V segments appeared in productive rearrangements about 87% or about 30% of the time, broadly matching IMGT annotations. A later genetic analysis associated a missense DCLRE1C variant with V-gene and J-gene trimming of TCR beta chains, and an independent cohort replicated the association. In vitro tests confirmed that a few of the cytomegalovirus-associated TCR beta chains recognize cytomegalovirus antigens. While some public TCRs were present in many individuals, most TCR sequences turned up only very rarely across donors. In a later analysis, HLA-associated TCR beta chains showed more clonal expansion and lower generation probabilities than non-associated chains that were equally common. Some IMGT-functional V segments, including TRBV6-2 and TRBV6-3, could not be distinguished by the 87-base-pair reads and were therefore excluded. This cohort had only TCR beta chains sequenced, and the lack of alpha or paired-chain data limited which features could be detected. The study gave a list of more than 150 TCR beta chains associated with cytomegalovirus. Specific HLA alleles were associated with over 15,000 TCR beta sequences at a false discovery rate of 0.05 in a later analysis. For the cohort, immune exposure information was limited to CMV serostatus. Sequencing depth was assumed to be roughly uniform across donors in the presence/absence analyses, though that assumption may not hold. A further reported finding was that TCR beta sequences accurately predicted the HLA-A and HLA-B alleles for most subjects in the first cohort. When HLA alleles, especially DR and DQ, strongly co-occurred, attributing TCR associations to individual alleles was difficult. Correlated functional status among segregating V segments might reflect linkage disequilibrium, but an unknown experimental factor could not be ruled out. In a later analysis, several top co-occurrence clusters were reported to appear linked to parvovirus B19, influenza, CMV and Epstein-Barr virus.

The cohort consisted of 600 or so healthy bone marrow donors. At the time of sampling, all cohort members were nominally healthy, though unrecorded immune exposures were likely present. The donor was CMV seronegative and belonged to the group of 352 seronegative cohort members. A peripheral blood sample was collected from each donor, and TCR beta sequencing was performed on peripheral blood mononuclear cells. The Qiagen DNeasy Blood Extraction Kit was used to extract genomic DNA from the blood cell samples. The chain links TRBV2 with TRBJ1-5; TRBD1 is a possible D gene, resting on 5 matching bases. This TCR was recovered from a female donor in good health and CMV-seronegative. The sample comprised PBMCs. The nucleotide sequence is given as TGTGCCAGCAGTGGACGAAGTTCAGGGATCGATCAGCCCCAGCATTTT. It encodes CASSGRSSGIDQPQHF.